This TCR beta chain was sequenced for a study of Ad26.COV2.S vaccination and SARS-CoV-2 variants. Study in general: Doses of Ad26.COV2.S were injected into muscle once or twice, 56 days apart.

Produced via immunoSEQ multiplex PCR; TCRdb's table is partial and in-frame only. The sample contains 350,000 to 600,000 clones, roughly nine tenths of which appear only once. Sample treatment: around 19 received Ad26.COV2.S at low or high dose, single or two shots; roughly 5 received placebo; per-sample allocation not given. Samples analyzed were those drawn on day 63 after the first vaccine or placebo injection. Looked up from germline, CDR1 is SGHTA and CDR2 is FQGNSA. The CDR3 has 14 amino acids. V was pared by 3 bases and J by 3 bases, with 4 bases of the junction left unmatched. The genes are TRBV7-2 and TRBJ2-5; 7 nucleotides line up with TRBD2. Specimen: peripheral blood, collected in a trial of Ad26.COV2.S vaccine versus placebo. This TCR was sampled from a person aged 18-60 years who received the Ad26.COV2.S COVID-19 vaccine or a placebo. This CDR3 is CASSFDGRKETQYF. For the CDR3, the DNA is TGTGCCAGCAGCTTCGACGGGAGGAAAGAGACCCAGTACTTC.